This is a list of T cell receptor beta chains from one sample in a study of beta chain features in type 1 diabetes. TCRdb's copy holds only in-frame clones and misses some; the assay was immunoSEQ multiplex PCR. The sample comprises about 700,000 clones, roughly 12% of which are singletons, and about 0.02% rests with the top ten. Sequencing was done on a sample of naive CD4+ T cells from blood. Receptor source: a man aged 18 to 29 with type 1 diabetes. The CDR3 runs from the conserved cysteine through the conserved F or W. D genes are given only for firm matches. Where a row states a size, it is once, few, many or the class of an expanded clone; other rows omit it.

J	D	size	V	DNA	CDR3
TRBJ2-1	TRBD2	-	TRBV30	TGTGCCTGGAACTTTAGGCTACTAGCGGGGACCTACAATGAGCAGTTCTTC	CAWNFRLLAGTYNEQFF
TRBJ1-2	TRBD1	few	TRBV4-1	TGCGCCAGCAGCCAAGATGGGAGATCGACAGGGAGGTTCTCTGGCTACACCTTC	CASSQDGRSTGRFSGYTF
TRBJ2-5	TRBD1	-	TRBV19	TGTGCCAGTAGCCCCAGGAACAGGGGGCTGAAGACCCAGTACTTC	CASSPRNRGLKTQYF
TRBJ1-2	-	few	TRBV2	TGTGCCAGCAGTGACGTTGGGGGCCTCTATGGCTACACCTTC	CASSDVGGLYGYTF
TRBJ2-3	-	few	TRBV5-8	TGTGCCAGCAGCTTGGCTAGCACAGATACGCAGTATTTT	CASSLASTDTQYF
TRBJ2-3	TRBD2	-	TRBV7-9	TGTGCCAGCACCGTACTAGCGGGGGGGGCAGATACGCAGTATTTT	CASTVLAGGADTQYF
TRBJ2-5	TRBD1	-	TRBV10-3	TGTGCCATCGGACAGGGGTCCCAAGAGACCCAGTACTTC	CAIGQGSQETQYF
TRBJ2-6	-	-	TRBV6-5	TGTGCCAGCGGTCAGAGCTCTGGGGCCAACGTCCTGACTTTC	CASGQSSGANVLTF
TRBJ2-1	TRBD2	-	TRBV28	TGTGCCAGCAGTACCCCCATAGCGGGGAACAATGAGCAGTTCTTC	CASSTPIAGNNEQFF
TRBJ1-4	TRBD1	-	TRBV25-1	TGTGCCAGCAGTGAAATCACAGGGGCAACTAATGAAAAACTGTTTTTT	CASSEITGATNEKLFF
TRBJ1-4	-	-	TRBV7-2	TGTGCCAGCAGCACCGACCCGGACAACCATGAAAAACTGTTTTTT	CASSTDPDNHEKLFF
TRBJ1-3	TRBD1	few	TRBV27	TGTGCCAGCAGTTTAGGGACAGGGGCTGGAAACACCATATATTTT	CASSLGTGAGNTIYF
TRBJ2-1	TRBD2	few	TRBV7-3	TGTGCCAGCAGCTTAGGACTAGCGGGGCGGAAGGAGCAGTTCTTC	CASSLGLAGRKEQFF
TRBJ1-2	TRBD1	few	TRBV4-1	TGCGCCAGCAGCCAATTGACAGGGAACTATGGCTACACCTTC	CASSQLTGNYGYTF
TRBJ2-2	-	few	TRBV5-1	TGCGCCAGCAGCTTGGGGCAGATTATCACCGGGGAGCTGTTTTTT	CASSLGQIITGELFF
TRBJ2-3	-	few	TRBV5-1	TGCGCCAGCAGCTTGCCCACCACAGATACGCAGTATTTT	CASSLPTTDTQYF
TRBJ2-5	-	few	TRBV28	TGTGCCAGCAGTTTTCAGGGGAACCAAGAGACCCAGTACTTC	CASSFQGNQETQYF
TRBJ1-4	-	-	TRBV13	TGTGCCAGCAGCTTAAAAGGGACGGATGAAAAACTGTTTTTT	CASSLKGTDEKLFF
TRBJ2-7	-	few	TRBV5-1	TGCGCCAGCGCAACTAAGACAGGAGCCTTCTTGGCCGAGCAGTACTTC	CASATKTGAFLAEQYF
TRBJ1-1	-	-	TRBV27	TGTGCCAGCAGTTCTGGCAGGGCGGAAAACGTCGAAGCTTTCTTT	CASSSGRAENVEAFF
TRBJ1-5	TRBD1	few	TRBV4-1	TGCGCCAGCAGCCAACCGGACAGGCAGAATCAGCCCCAGCATTTT	CASSQPDRQNQPQHF
TRBJ1-4	TRBD1	-	TRBV6-6	TGTGCCAGCAGTCGACAGGGTACGACTAATGAAAAACTGTTTTTT	CASSRQGTTNEKLFF
TRBJ1-1	-	few	TRBV9	TGTGCCAGCAGCCCAGGGACCGAAGCTATCCTGGCTTTCTTT	CASSPGTEAILAFF
TRBJ2-6	-	-	TRBV7-6	TGTGCCAGCAGCTCCCGCCCCTCTAGCTACTCTGGGGCCAACGTCCTGACTTTC	CASSSRPSSYSGANVLTF
TRBJ2-3	-	-	TRBV9	TGTGCCAGCAGCGCCACAGGGAACTCAGATACGCAGTATTTT	CASSATGNSDTQYF
TRBJ1-5	-	-	TRBV6-5	TGTGCCAGCAGTTACCGGGGGGGGGTTCATCAGCCCCAGCATTTT	CASSYRGGVHQPQHF
TRBJ1-2	-	few	TRBV2	TGTGCCAGCAGTGTCCGGGTGTCGGTCCTCTCTAACTATGGCTACACCTTC	CASSVRVSVLSNYGYTF
TRBJ1-3	TRBD1	few	TRBV2	TGTGCCAGCAGTGGAGGGACAGGCGCCCCCTCTGGAAACACCATATATTTT	CASSGGTGAPSGNTIYF
TRBJ1-2	TRBD1	few	TRBV29-1	TGCAGCGTGGAGACAGGGACCCTGGGTGGCTACACCTTC	CSVETGTLGGYTF
TRBJ1-1	-	-	TRBV9	TGTGCCAGCAGCGCCGTAGGCACTGAAGCTTTCTTT	CASSAVGTEAFF
TRBJ2-5	TRBD2	-	TRBV9	TGTGCCAGCAGCGTACAGACTAGCGGAGTCCAAGAGACCCAGTACTTC	CASSVQTSGVQETQYF
TRBJ2-7	TRBD2	few	TRBV6-5	TGTGCCAGCAGTTACACGGGGGGAAGCTCCTACGAGCAGTACTTC	CASSYTGGSSYEQYF
TRBJ1-2	-	few	TRBV15	TGTGCCACCCGACACAACTATGGCTACACCTTC	CATRHNYGYTF
TRBJ2-1	TRBD2	-	TRBV28	TGTGCCAGCAGGAGCGGGGATGGTTACAATGAGCAGTTCTTC	CASRSGDGYNEQFF
TRBJ1-2	TRBD1	few	TRBV5-1	TGCGCCAGCAGCTTATACCCGGGACAGGGGGCGGATGGCTACACCTTC	CASSLYPGQGADGYTF
TRBJ1-5	-	-	TRBV29-1	TGCAGCGTGGGTGGGAGCAATCAGCCCCAGCATTTT	CSVGGSNQPQHF
TRBJ2-6	TRBD1	few	TRBV7-9	TGTGCCAGCAGCTTAGGGACAGGAAGCTTTGGGGCCAACGTCCTGACTTTC	CASSLGTGSFGANVLTF
TRBJ1-4	-	-	TRBV28	TGTGCCACCACCATGAGCGAAAAACTGTTTTTT	CATTMSEKLFF
TRBJ1-1	-	-	TRBV5-1	TGCGCCAGCAGCTTGGGGACAGAAGCTTTCTTT	CASSLGTEAFF
TRBJ1-4	-	few	TRBV30	TGTGCCTGGAGTGTACGAGGCCTAGGGGGTGAAAAACTGTTTTTT	CAWSVRGLGGEKLFF
TRBJ2-7	-	few	TRBV6-6	TGTGCCAGCAGTGGCCCCCCAGACAGGAGCTCCTACGAGCAGTACTTC	CASSGPPDRSSYEQYF
TRBJ2-7	-	-	TRBV27	TGTGCCAGCAGTCGGCAGGGGCCCGGATTGGACGAGCAGTACTTC	CASSRQGPGLDEQYF
TRBJ2-6	-	-	TRBV2	TGTGCCAGCAGGGGCACCTCTGGGGCCAACGTCCTGACTTTC	CASRGTSGANVLTF
TRBJ1-3	-	-	TRBV5-1	TGCGCCAGCAGCTATCAATACGACAGGAATGCTGGAAACACCATATATTTT	CASSYQYDRNAGNTIYF
TRBJ2-1	-	-	TRBV30	TGTGCCTGGAGTCCCCCCGCGGACTCCTACAATGAGCAGTTCTTC	CAWSPPADSYNEQFF
TRBJ1-4	-	-	TRBV30	TGTGCCCAGGGCTTTAATGAAAAACTGTTTTTT	CAQGFNEKLFF
TRBJ1-2	TRBD1	-	TRBV5-6	TGTGCCAGCGGGGGGACAGGCTATGGCTACACCTTC	CASGGTGYGYTF
TRBJ2-3	-	-	TRBV10-3	TGTGCCATCAGCGTACACCCCGGGACAGATACGCAGTATTTT	CAISVHPGTDTQYF
TRBJ2-5	TRBD2	few	TRBV10-3	TGTGCCATCAGCTCCCGGACTAGCGGGAACCAAGAGACCCAGTACTTC	CAISSRTSGNQETQYF
TRBJ2-7	-	few	TRBV6-6	TGTGCCAGCAGTTACGAGGAGGACGAGCAGTACTTC	CASSYEEDEQYF
TRBJ2-7	TRBD2	-	TRBV18	TGTGCCAGCGGACGTCTAGCGGGGGCCTCCTACGAGCAGTACTTC	CASGRLAGASYEQYF
TRBJ2-5	-	few	TRBV19	TGTGCCAGTAGTATTTGGGAGACCCAGTACTTC	CASSIWETQYF
TRBJ2-5	-	few	TRBV6-5	TGTGCCAGCGGCTCCCAGGGGAATGGAGAGACCCAGTACTTC	CASGSQGNGETQYF